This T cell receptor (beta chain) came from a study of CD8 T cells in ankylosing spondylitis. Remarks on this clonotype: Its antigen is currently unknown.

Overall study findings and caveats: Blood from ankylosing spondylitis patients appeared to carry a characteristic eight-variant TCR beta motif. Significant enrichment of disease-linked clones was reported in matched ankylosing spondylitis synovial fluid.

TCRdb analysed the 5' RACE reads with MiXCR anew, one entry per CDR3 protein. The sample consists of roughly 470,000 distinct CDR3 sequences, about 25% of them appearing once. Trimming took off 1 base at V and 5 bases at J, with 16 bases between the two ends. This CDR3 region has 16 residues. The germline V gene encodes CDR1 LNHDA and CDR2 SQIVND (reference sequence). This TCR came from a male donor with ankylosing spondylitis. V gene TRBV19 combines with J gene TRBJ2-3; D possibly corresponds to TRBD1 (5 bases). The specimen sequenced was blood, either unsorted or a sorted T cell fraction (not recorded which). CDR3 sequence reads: CASSIGPDTRLDTQYF. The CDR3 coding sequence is TGTGCCAGTAGTATAGGGCCGGACACGCGTTTAGATACGCAGTATTTT.